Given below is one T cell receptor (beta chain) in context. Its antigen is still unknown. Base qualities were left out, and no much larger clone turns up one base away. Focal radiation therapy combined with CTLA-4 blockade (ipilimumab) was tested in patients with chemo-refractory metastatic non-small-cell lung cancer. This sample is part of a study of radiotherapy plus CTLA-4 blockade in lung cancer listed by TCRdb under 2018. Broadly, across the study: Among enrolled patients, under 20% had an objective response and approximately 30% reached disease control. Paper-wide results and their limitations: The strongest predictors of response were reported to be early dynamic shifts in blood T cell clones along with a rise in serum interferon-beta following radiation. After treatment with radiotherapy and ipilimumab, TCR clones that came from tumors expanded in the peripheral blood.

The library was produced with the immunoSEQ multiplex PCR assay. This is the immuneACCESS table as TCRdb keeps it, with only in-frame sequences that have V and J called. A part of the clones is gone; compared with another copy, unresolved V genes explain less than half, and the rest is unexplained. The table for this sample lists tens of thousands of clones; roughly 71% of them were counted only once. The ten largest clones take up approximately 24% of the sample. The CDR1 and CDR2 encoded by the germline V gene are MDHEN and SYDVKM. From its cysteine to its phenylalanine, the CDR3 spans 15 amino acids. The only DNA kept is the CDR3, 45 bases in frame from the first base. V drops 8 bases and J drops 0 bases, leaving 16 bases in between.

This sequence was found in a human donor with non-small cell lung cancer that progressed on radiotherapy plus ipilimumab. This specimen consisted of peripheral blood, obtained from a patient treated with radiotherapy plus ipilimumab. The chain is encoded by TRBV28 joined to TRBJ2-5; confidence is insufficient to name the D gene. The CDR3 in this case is CASEEPSSYQETQYF. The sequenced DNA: TGTGCCAGCGAAGAACCCTCTTCGTACCAAGAGACCCAGTACTTC.